A selection of T cell receptor beta chains follows, all from one sample in a study of blood T cell repertoires in COVID-19. Data came from immunoSEQ multiplex PCR; TCRdb stores just in-frame clones and leaves some out. The sample yields about 200,000 clones, 86% seen once. What was sequenced was peripheral blood. The source is a woman in her seventies with acute or convalescent COVID-19. Both conserved end residues are part of each CDR3. D genes are given only for firm matches. Rows may omit the clone size; those that give it use once, few, many or a size class.

>NA|TRBV19|TRBJ1-5|TRBD1
TGTGCCAGTAGTTCGCCTTACAGGGGTAGCAATCAGCCCCAGCATTTT
CASSSPYRGSNQPQHF
>NA|TRBV28|TRBJ1-2|TRBD1
TGTGCCAGCAGTAGACAGGGGGCGCGAGGCTACACCTTC
CASSRQGARGYTF
>NA|TRBV6-1|TRBJ1-2|NA
TGTGCCAGCCGCCTTGGGGGGGAAGGCTACTATGGCTACACCTTC
CASRLGGEGYYGYTF
>NA|TRBV28|TRBJ2-7|NA
TGTGCCAGCAGTTCTCCCTCGACAGGTAAATACGAGCAGTACTTC
CASSSPSTGKYEQYF
>NA|TRBV28|TRBJ1-6|TRBD1
TGTGCCAGCAGTCTGACAGGGGGCCAATATAATTCACCCCTCCACTTT
CASSLTGGQYNSPLHF
>NA|TRBV6-2/TRBV6-3|TRBJ1-5|NA
TGTGCCAGCAGTTACTTCACCTGGACTGTTGACAATCAGCCCCAGCATTTT
CASSYFTWTVDNQPQHF
>NA|TRBV3-1/TRBV3-2|TRBJ1-6|TRBD1
TGTGCCAGCAGCCAAGGCACAGGGGGTAATTCACCCCTCCACTTT
CASSQGTGGNSPLHF
>NA|TRBV11-2|TRBJ1-1|TRBD1
TGTGCCAGCAGCATAGGTACAGGGGTAGGGGATGCTTTCTTT
CASSIGTGVGDAFF
>NA|TRBV6-5|TRBJ2-2|NA
TGTGCCAGCAGTTATTACAGGGACACCGGGGAGCTGTTTTTT
CASSYYRDTGELFF
>few|TRBV5-4|TRBJ1-2|TRBD1
TGTGCCAGCAGCTCCATAGACAGGGGGAACTATGGCTACACCTTC
CASSSIDRGNYGYTF
>NA|TRBV5-8|TRBJ2-7|NA
TGTGCCAGCGGTAGGTTGCAGGCGAGCTACGAGCAGTACTTC
CASGRLQASYEQYF
>NA|TRBV3-1/TRBV3-2|TRBJ2-7|NA
TGTGCCAGCAGCCAAGGACAGACCTACGAGCAGTACTTC
CASSQGQTYEQYF
>NA|TRBV6-5|TRBJ2-5|TRBD2
TGTGCCAGCGGAGCGGGGGGGAGTATTACGGAGACCCAGTACTTC
CASGAGGSITETQYF
>NA|TRBV5-1|TRBJ2-2|NA
TGCGCCAGCAGCCCTCCCGGGGTAACGAACACCGGGGAGCTGTTTTTT
CASSPPGVTNTGELFF
>NA|TRBV2|TRBJ2-3|TRBD1
TGTGCCAGCGGGGGGGACAGGGGTAGGACAGATACGCAGTATTTT
CASGGDRGRTDTQYF
>NA|TRBV18|TRBJ1-3|NA
TGTGCCAGCTCACCGGCTGAGGGTTCTGGAAACACCATATATTTT
CASSPAEGSGNTIYF
>NA|TRBV19|TRBJ1-3|NA
TGTGCCAGTAGTCTGCTGATGAGGGCTGGAAACACCATATATTTT
CASSLLMRAGNTIYF
>NA|TRBV16|TRBJ1-5|NA
TGTGCCAGCAGCATGTCTGTTAATCAGCCCCAGCATTTT
CASSMSVNQPQHF
>once|TRBV10-3|TRBJ1-2|TRBD1
TGTGCCATCCAGGGACAGGGGTGGGATGGCTACACCTTC
CAIQGQGWDGYTF
>NA|TRBV7-9|TRBJ2-5|NA
TGTGCCAGCAGCACCTCCCACAGGGCGAGTCAAGAGACCCAGTACTTC
CASSTSHRASQETQYF
>NA|TRBV7-9|TRBJ1-1|NA
TGTGCCAGCAGTCAGGCCTTACCCAGTGAAGCTTTCTTT
CASSQALPSEAFF
>NA|TRBV5-1|TRBJ1-2|TRBD1
TGCGCCAGCAGCGTAGGGACAGGGGGCGCCGGTGGCTACACCTTC
CASSVGTGGAGGYTF
>few|TRBV18|TRBJ2-5|NA
TGTGCCAGCTCACCACTTGAGGAGGAGACCCAGTACTTC
CASSPLEEETQYF
>NA|TRBV3-1/TRBV3-2|TRBJ2-1|TRBD2
TGTGCCAGCAGTCAAAGGAGCGGGGGGCGTGGGGAGCAGTTCTTC
CASSQRSGGRGEQFF
>NA|TRBV19|TRBJ2-4|NA
TGTGCCAGTAGCGACAGGTCCGTCTCAGCCAAAAACATTCAGTACTTC
CASSDRSVSAKNIQYF
>NA|TRBV4-3|TRBJ2-3|NA
TGCGCCAGCAGCCAAGATGGGCAGAATACGCAGTATTTT
CASSQDGQNTQYF
>NA|TRBV5-1|TRBJ1-1|NA
TGCGCCAGCTTCGAGGACGCGGGGAACACTGAAGCTTTCTTT
CASFEDAGNTEAFF
>NA|TRBV2|TRBJ1-2|NA
TGTGCCAGCAGTGAAGCGGGGCGGCGTGGCTACACCTTC
CASSEAGRRGYTF
>NA|TRBV10-3|TRBJ2-7|TRBD2
TGTGCCATCAGTGAGTCTCGGGGGGGTCGTGACTCCTACGAGCAGTACTTC
CAISESRGGRDSYEQYF
>NA|TRBV7-8|TRBJ1-1|TRBD1
TGTGCCAGCAGCCAAGGACAGGGCCTCTTGAACACTGAAGCTTTCTTT
CASSQGQGLLNTEAFF
>NA|TRBV7-6|TRBJ1-4|NA
TGTGCCAGCAGCTTAGGAAGCGGGATCATAGCCCAACTGTTTTTT
CASSLGSGIIAQLFF
>NA|TRBV28|TRBJ2-1|TRBD1
TGTGCCAGCAGTTCTATACTTCCGGGACAGGGGTACAATGAGCAGTTCTTC
CASSSILPGQGYNEQFF
>once|TRBV3-1/TRBV3-2|TRBJ1-1|NA
TGTGCCAGCAGCCTGAGAACAGGGAAAGCTTTCTTT
CASSLRTGKAFF
>NA|TRBV7-2|TRBJ1-2|TRBD1
TGTGCCAGCAGTCCTTACCGCCCGGACAGGGCTGATCGGGGCTACACCTTC
CASSPYRPDRADRGYTF
>NA|TRBV18|TRBJ2-7|TRBD1
TGTGCCAGCTCACTCGACAGGGGAGACTACGAGCAGTACTTC
CASSLDRGDYEQYF
>NA|TRBV5-1|TRBJ2-2|TRBD1
TGCGCCAGCAGCAACCCGACAGGGGTCGTCACCGGGGAGCTGTTTTTT
CASSNPTGVVTGELFF
>few|TRBV5-1|TRBJ2-2|NA
TGCGCCAGCAGCTTGGAGGCGGGGAGCACCGGGGAGCTGTTTTTT
CASSLEAGSTGELFF
>once|TRBV5-1|TRBJ1-2|NA
TGCGCCAGCAGCCCCGTGGGCCTGATTGGAGGCTACACCTTC
CASSPVGLIGGYTF
>once|TRBV7-9|TRBJ2-1|TRBD2
TGTGCCAGCAGCTTGGCGGGAGGGCCTCTTGAGCAGTTCTTC
CASSLAGGPLEQFF
>NA|TRBV19|TRBJ1-5|TRBD1
TGTGCCAGTAGCACCGGGACAGGGGCGCCTTGGGAGCCCCAGCATTTT
CASSTGTGAPWEPQHF
>NA|TRBV7-7|TRBJ2-5|TRBD2
TGTGCCAGCAGCTCCGGACCCACTAGCGGGCTGGAGACCCAGTACTTC
CASSSGPTSGLETQYF
>once|TRBV7-8|TRBJ2-7|TRBD1
TGTGCCAGCAGCTCCCGAGGTGACAGGGGGCTGCACGAGCAGTACTTC
CASSSRGDRGLHEQYF
>NA|TRBV5-1|TRBJ1-1|NA
TGCGCCAGCAGCTTGGTTGGGGGCTCGAACACTGAAGCTTTCTTT
CASSLVGGSNTEAFF
>NA|TRBV7-8|TRBJ1-6|TRBD1
TGTGCCAGCAGCTTAGACAGGGGCGGTAATTCACCCCTCCACTTT
CASSLDRGGNSPLHF
>NA|TRBV2|TRBJ1-5|NA
TGTGCCAGCAGTCACTACGACAGGAATCAGCCCCAGCATTTT
CASSHYDRNQPQHF
>NA|TRBV5-1|TRBJ1-4|TRBD1
TGCGCCAGCAGCTTGGCGGGACAGGGTTTAGAGCGAAAACTGTTTTTT
CASSLAGQGLERKLFF
>NA|TRBV24-1|TRBJ2-1|TRBD2
TGTGCCACCAGGGAACCGGGACTAAGAAATGAGCAGTTCTTC
CATREPGLRNEQFF
>NA|TRBV28|TRBJ1-5|NA
TGTGCCAGCAGCCCTATTAGGGGCAATAATCAGCCCCAGCATTTT
CASSPIRGNNQPQHF
>NA|TRBV9|TRBJ1-2|TRBD1
TGTGCCAGCAGCGTAGCTCCCAGGGGGCGCGATGGCTACACCTTC
CASSVAPRGRDGYTF
>NA|TRBV28|TRBJ2-1|NA
TGTGCCAGCAGTGGGGCGGGAAGGGCGAATGAGCAGTTCTTC
CASSGAGRANEQFF
>NA|TRBV5-1|TRBJ2-7|NA
TGCGCCAGCAGCTGGGGGCACGAGCAGTACTTC
CASSWGHEQYF
>NA|TRBV5-1|TRBJ2-7|TRBD2
TGCGCCAGCAGCCCCCGGGACTATCTCGGGGAGCAGTACTTC
CASSPRDYLGEQYF